This T cell receptor (beta chain) was recovered during a study of shared clonotypes between healthy human individuals. Profiling relied on immunoSEQ multiplex PCR, and the TCRdb table lists in-frame clones only, not all of them. This sample carries roughly 1,500,000 clones, 95% to 99% of them seen once, and the ten largest clones take about 0.42%. The source is a young man in good health. Sequencing was performed on naive CD4+ T cells sorted from blood. Subset indicated: CD45RA+ positively selected.

The DNA for the CDR3 is TGCGCCAGCAGTGAGGGGACTAGCGGGAAAGAGACCCAGTACTTC. As protein: CASSEGTSGKETQYF. This rearrangement joins TRBV10-1 to TRBJ2-5, with 13 bases lining up with TRBD2. CDR1 is WNHNN, CDR2 SYGVQD, per germline (reference sequence). After removal of 2 bases from V and 3 bases from J, the junction contained 0 bases not matched to a gene. The CDR3 consists of 15 residues.